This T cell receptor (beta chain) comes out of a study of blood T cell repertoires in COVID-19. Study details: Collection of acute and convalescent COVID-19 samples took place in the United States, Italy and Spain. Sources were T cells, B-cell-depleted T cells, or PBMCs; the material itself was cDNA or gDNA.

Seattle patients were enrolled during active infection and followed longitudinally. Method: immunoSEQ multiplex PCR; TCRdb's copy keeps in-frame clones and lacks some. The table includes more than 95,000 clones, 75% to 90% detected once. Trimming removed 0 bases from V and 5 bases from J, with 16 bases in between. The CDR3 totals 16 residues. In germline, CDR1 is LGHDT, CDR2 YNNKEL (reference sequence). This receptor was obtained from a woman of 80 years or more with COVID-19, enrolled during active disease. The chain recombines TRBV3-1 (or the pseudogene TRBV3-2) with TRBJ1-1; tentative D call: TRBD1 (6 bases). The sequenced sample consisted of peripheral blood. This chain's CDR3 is CASSQDMGGARTEAFF. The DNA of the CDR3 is TGTGCCAGCAGCCAAGATATGGGGGGGGCACGAACTGAAGCTTTCTTT.